This T cell receptor (beta chain) was identified during a study of blood T cell repertoires in COVID-19. Background on the study: Italy, Spain and the United States were the sources of the convalescent and acute COVID-19 samples. PBMCs, B-cell-depleted T cells, or T cells were the source of the cDNA or gDNA that made up the material.

Comment on this clone: The junction and the germline gene differ at one end; a read error may be behind it.

Seattle patients were enrolled while actively infected and followed longitudinally. Per the authors' pipeline: Reference gene primer amplification in the assay estimated nucleated cell counts. Generated by immunoSEQ multiplex PCR, the TCRdb table keeps only in-frame clones and is missing some. V and J calls and clone size are given by that table; D and trimming were obtained from the DNA. The table shows about 280,000 clones, with 88% occurring only once. This CDR3 is 13 amino acids long. CDR1 is SQVTM, CDR2 ANQGSEA, per germline. The sequenced sample consisted of peripheral blood. This TCR was recovered from a woman in her 30s with COVID-19, enrolled during active disease. The rearrangement uses TRBV29-1 and TRBJ2-1; D is unclear. CDR3 loop: CSVADDSDNEQFF. In nucleotides, the CDR3 is TGCAGCGTTGCTGACGACTCCGACAATGAGCAGTTCTTC.